This T cell receptor (beta chain) was retrieved from a study of blood T cell repertoires in COVID-19. At the level of the study: Sample material is recorded as cDNA or gDNA derived from T cells, B-cell-depleted T cells, or PBMCs.

Individuals drawn from about 26 US areas were about 18 to 90 years old. As originally analysed: Amplifying reference gene primers gave estimates of nucleated cell counts. The method was immunoSEQ multiplex PCR; TCRdb's version includes in-frame clones alone and lacks a portion of them. That table supplies the V and J calls and clone size; D and trimming were determined from the DNA. The sample consists of about 400,000 clones, about nine tenths of them appearing once. Sequenced: PBMCs or T cells enriched from blood (not recorded which). The sequence derives from a woman in her thirties who had recovered from COVID-19.

CDR3 in amino acids: CASSQDRAFRGADYEQYF. The CDR3 coding sequence is TGTGCCAGCAGCCAAGACCGGGCCTTTCGGGGGGCCGACTACGAGCAGTACTTC. The chain employs TRBV3-1 (or the pseudogene TRBV3-2) and TRBJ2-7; D possibly corresponds to TRBD2 (7 bases). CDR1 LGHDT and CDR2 YNNKEL come from the germline V gene (reference sequence). V lost 0 bases and J 3 bases, leaving 21 bases between the germline ends. The CDR3 is 18 residues long.